A single sample is the source of the 21 T cell receptor beta chains below, sequenced in a study of regulatory T cells in long-lasting Graves disease. Investigators prepared the TCR beta libraries by applying iRepertoire HTBI primers and Arm-PCR of CDR3 regions. TCRdb re-derived calls from the multiplex PCR reads in MiXCR, one entry per CDR3 protein. The sample carries a few hundred thousand distinct CDR3 sequences, 15% to 20% recorded once. Specified time point: newly diagnosed GD, antithyroid drugs for less than 3 months. The TCR library was prepared using RNA isolated from PBMCs. These same data were also listed under a study on T cells in Graves' hyperthyroidism and ophthalmopathy.

Specimen: peripheral blood mononuclear cells (PBMCs), collected at new diagnosis, from a patient treated with antithyroid drugs. The receptors stem from a woman between 18 and 30 years old with Graves disease.

This clonotype showed up many times. J is TRBJ2-3 and V is TRBV20-1, with TRBD2 matching over 9 bases. The CDR3 has 16 amino acids. Germline CDR1 is DFQATT and CDR2 is SNEGSKA (reference sequence). The V and J ends lost 1 base and 4 bases, in that order; junction bases with no gene match: 9. The CDR3 DNA reads TGCAGTGCTAGAGGGGGCGGGAGGGCCTGGGCAGATACGCAGTATTTT. It yields the protein CSARGGGRAWADTQYF.

This clonotype came up many times. This chain's CDR3 is CSVEDRLRRLDTEAFF. The CDR3 DNA reads TGCAGCGTTGAAGACCGGCTGCGAAGGCTTGACACTGAAGCTTTCTTT. The rearrangement links TRBV29-1 to TRBJ1-1; D unresolved. Trimming shortened V by 0 bases and J by 3 bases, and 17 bases separated the two germline ends. The CDR3 loop spans 16 amino acids. Germline loops: CDR1 SQVTM, CDR2 ANQGSEA.

This clonotype showed up many times. The chain joins TRBV20-1 to TRBJ2-7; 8 bases match TRBD1. The germline V gene encodes CDR1 DFQATT and CDR2 SNEGSKA (reference sequence). This CDR3 comprises 12 residues. The V and J ends lost 1 base and 4 bases, in that order; junction bases with no gene match: 0. CDR3 loop: CSARGTGYEQYF. The CDR3 DNA reads TGCAGTGCTAGAGGGACAGGGTACGAGCAGTACTTC.

The table lists this clonotype with a few counts. The chain joins TRBV29-1 to TRBJ1-2, with unresolved D. This CDR3 is built from 14 residues. Germline-derived CDR1 and CDR2 are SQVTM and ANQGSEA. V was pared by 2 bases and J by 7 bases, with 17 bases between. The CDR3 region has the DNA TGCAGCGTTGAAAACCGGTGGACCGCTACTGGCTACACCTTC. This gives the protein CSVENRWTATGYTF.

The V and J genes are TRBV10-3 and TRBJ2-2; D not certain. Germline-derived CDR1 and CDR2 are ENHRY and SYGVKD. There are 13 residues in the CDR3. V lost 3 bases and J 4 bases, leaving 6 bases between the germline ends. The CDR3 is CAISDAPTGELFF. The CDR3 DNA reads TGTGCCATCAGTGACGCCCCCACCGGGGAGCTGTTTTTT.

This clonotype was counted ten times or more. CDR3 sequence reads: CAISGSATNTEAFF. CDR3 in DNA: TGTGCCATCAGTGGGTCGGCAACGAACACTGAAGCTTTCTTT. The chain is built from TRBV10-3 and TRBJ1-1; D unclear. Trimming took 4 bases from V and 1 from J, leaving 10 bases between them. Germline values: CDR1 ENHRY, CDR2 SYGVKD. This CDR3 has 14 residues.

The chain uses TRBV13 and TRBJ1-4; 10 bases line up with TRBD1. Trimming at V came to 7 bases and at J to 0 bases, leaving 5 bases not matched to a gene. CDR3 size: 16 residues. Germline V lookup: CDR1 PRHDT, CDR2 FYEKMQ (reference sequence). CDR3 in amino acids: CASTGTGDSTNEKLFF. As DNA, the CDR3 is TGTGCCAGCACCGGGACAGGGGACTCAACTAATGAAAAACTGTTTTTT.

A few counts support this clonotype. The genes are TRBV9 and TRBJ2-6; TRBD2 is a possible D gene (5 bases). CDR1 and CDR2 (germline): SGDLS, YYNGEE. The CDR3 is made up of 17 amino acids. Trimming shortened V by 0 bases and J by 2 bases, and 12 bases separated the two germline ends. As DNA, the CDR3 is TGTGCCAGCAGCGTAGATGAGGGCCCCCCTGGGGCCAACGTCCTGACTTTC. Its translation: CASSVDEGPPGANVLTF. The variable domain in full, completed from reference TRBV9 and TRBJ2-6, reads DSGVTQTPKHLITATGQRVTLRCSPRSGDLSVYWYQQSLDQGLQFLIQYYNGEERAKGNILERFSAQQFPDLHSELNLSSLELGDSALYFCASSVDEGPPGANVLTFGAGSRLTVL.

This clonotype was seen at least ten times. J is TRBJ2-5 and V is TRBV5-4; D perhaps matches TRBD2 (5 bases). Trimming removed 4 bases at V and 4 bases at J, with 20 bases between. Germline V gene lookup returns CDR1 SGHNT and CDR2 YYREEE (reference sequence). This CDR3 is built from 16 residues. CDR3 nucleotide sequence: TGTGCCAGCAGCGAGGGATCTTACGCCGGTAGAGAGACCCAGTACTTC. Amino acids: CASSEGSYAGRETQYF. The full variable domain, its missing parts supplied by reference TRBV5-4 and TRBJ2-5, is ETGVTQSPTHLIKTRGQQVTLRCSSQSGHNTVSWYQQALGQGPQFIFQYYREEENGRGNFPPRFSGLQFPNYSSELNVNALELDDSALYLCASSEGSYAGRETQYFGPGTRLLVL.

This clonotype occurred many times. V is TRBV6-2 or TRBV6-3 and J is TRBJ2-7; tentative D call: TRBD1 (6 bases). Per germline, CDR1 MNHEY and CDR2 SVGEGT. This CDR3 has 12 amino acids. V lost 6 bases and J 1 base, leaving 7 bases between the germline ends. The chain's CDR3 is CASRQGSYEQYF. The CDR3 coding sequence is TGTGCCAGCAGACAGGGTTCCTACGAGCAGTACTTC.

This clonotype showed up just a few times. The chain combines TRBV6-1 with TRBJ2-7, with D possibly called TRBD1 or TRBD2 (5 bases each). This CDR3 is 15 amino acids long. CDR1 is MNHNS, CDR2 SASEGT, per germline. The V gene lost 6 bases and the J gene lost 3 bases, with 18 bases spanning the gap. The CDR3 nucleotides read TGTGCCAGCAGGACCGGGACGGACAAATTCTACGAGCAGTACTTC. Its translation is CASRTGTDKFYEQYF.

In its sample, this clonotype was seen many times. V usage is TRBV11-3 and J usage is TRBJ2-1, with TRBD2 as a possible D gene (6 bases). V was shortened by 0 bases and J by 2 bases, with 8 bases between the two germline ends. Germline V CDR1 and CDR2: SGHNT, YENEEA. The CDR3 length is 15 residues. This CDR3 is CASSLDRGTYNEQFF. The CDR3 DNA sequence: TGTGCCAGCAGCTTAGATCGCGGGACCTACAATGAGCAGTTCTTC. Filled out from reference TRBV11-3 and TRBJ2-1, the complete variable domain reads EAGVVQSPRYKIIEKKQPVAFWCNPISGHNTLYWYLQNLGQGPELLIRYENEEAVDDSQLPKDRFSAERLKGVDSTLKIQPAELGDSAVYLCASSLDRGTYNEQFFGPGTRLTVL.

This clonotype was observed a handful of times. The chain combines TRBV20-1 with TRBJ2-1, with 9 bases lining up with TRBD2. Per germline, CDR1 DFQATT and CDR2 SNEGSKA (reference sequence). CDR3 length: 17 amino acids. J gave up 0 bases and V 3 bases, and 9 bases lay outside the gene matches. The chain's CDR3 is CSARGLAGADSYNEQFF. The CDR3 DNA follows: TGCAGTGCTAGGGGTTTAGCGGGGGCCGACTCCTACAATGAGCAGTTCTTC.

Remarks on this clonotype: Given a much more abundant clone one base away, this may be a read error. J is TRBJ2-5 and V is TRBV6-9, with D possibly being TRBD2 (6 bases). Germline CDR1 is MNHGY and CDR2 is SVAAGI. CDR3 length: 16 amino acids. The V end lost 3 bases, the J end lost 11 bases, and 25 bases lay between the germline ends. CDR3 sequence (DNA): TGTGCCAGCAGTTACGTGGCGGGGATTAAAGCCAATGAGCAGTACTTC. It encodes CASSYVAGIKANEQYF.

This clonotype was observed a single time. This sequence may be a read error, since a much larger clone differs from it by one base. Since the CDR3 does not end with the conserved phenylalanine or tryptophan, this likely comes from a read error. This chain links TRBV7-9 with TRBJ1-1; TRBD1 might be the D (5 bases). Germline V gene lookup returns CDR1 SEHNR and CDR2 FQNEAQ (reference sequence). The CDR3 is 13 amino acids. V shed 4 bases and J shed 6 bases, with 12 bases lying between them. The CDR3 is CASSSHGDAEAFY. As DNA, the CDR3 is TGTGCCAGCAGCTCCCACGGGGACGCTGAAGCTTTCTAT.

The sample holds a few counts of this clonotype. V is TRBV12-3 or TRBV12-4 and J is TRBJ1-4; D uncertain. Trimming removed 6 bases at V and 4 bases at J, with 12 bases between. The CDR3 runs 14 residues. Written as DNA, the CDR3 is TGTGCCAGCAGCAGGACCCAAAGTAATGAAAAACTGTTTTTT. Amino acid sequence: CASSRTQSNEKLFF.

This clonotype appeared a few times. This rearrangement joins TRBV20-1 to TRBJ1-5, with D unclear. The CDR3 extends over 14 amino acids. Germline V gives CDR1 DFQATT, CDR2 SNEGSKA (reference sequence). V lost 6 bases and J lost 0, with 12 bases in between. CDR3 protein: CSASAGHSNQPQHF. The CDR3 DNA reads as TGCAGTGCCTCGGCAGGCCATAGCAATCAGCCCCAGCATTTT.

This clonotype has at least ten counts. This chain links TRBV19 with TRBJ1-1, with D uncertain. V lost 5 bases and J 0 bases, leaving 16 bases between the germline ends. Germline V gives CDR1 LNHDA, CDR2 SQIVND (reference sequence). CDR3 length equals 16 residues. The CDR3 reads CASSPRRILMNTEAFF. DNA of the CDR3: TGTGCCAGTAGTCCCCGACGGATACTCATGAACACTGAAGCTTTCTTT.

This clonotype showed up many times. J is TRBJ1-1 and V is TRBV11-2, with D possibly being TRBD1 (5 bases). V lost 1 base to trimming and J lost 1 base, with 10 bases between them. From germline, CDR1 is SGHAT and CDR2 FQNNGV. The CDR3 extends over 15 amino acids. CDR3 loop: CASSLGPQGNTEAFF. The CDR3 nucleotides read TGTGCCAGCAGCTTAGGGCCCCAGGGGAACACTGAAGCTTTCTTT.

The sample holds many counts of this clonotype. The chain combines TRBV3-1 with TRBJ2-1; 7 bases agree with TRBD1. V lost 3 bases, J lost 7 bases, and 12 bases stayed unmatched. CDR1 LGHDT and CDR2 YNNKEL come from the germline V gene (reference sequence). The CDR3 is made up of 16 amino acids. The DNA for the CDR3 is TGTGCCAGCAGCCAGTACCGGGACAGTTCATCGAATGAGCAGTTCTTC. Its protein is CASSQYRDSSSNEQFF.

This clonotype was observed once. A far bigger clonotype differs at one base, so this is likely a read error. This chain joins TRBV27 and TRBJ2-1, with 10 bases matching TRBD2. Per germline, CDR1 MNHEY and CDR2 SMNVEV (reference sequence). There are 16 residues in the CDR3. V lost 6 bases and J lost 3; bases outside the gene matches: 8. CDR3 in amino acids: CASSQRTSGFYNEQFF. CDR3 in DNA: TGTGCCAGCAGCCAAAGGACTAGCGGATTCTACAATGAGCAGTTCTTC.